These T cell receptor beta chains were read from a single sample in a study of blood T cell repertoires in COVID-19. TCRdb's table, derived via immunoSEQ multiplex PCR, lists solely in-frame clones and lacks some. The data contain some 90,000 clones, 86% of them singletons. The material sequenced was peripheral blood. Receptor source: a man older than 75 with active or convalescent COVID-19. CDR3s include the opening cysteine and the closing phenylalanine or tryptophan. The D gene is left open where the match is weak.

>TRBJ2-7|TRBV7-9|.
CASRRGASGDSYEQYF
>TRBJ1-6|TRBV30|TRBD1
CAWSRGQGRSPLHF
>TRBJ1-1|TRBV28|TRBD1
CASSPRWTGGTEAFF
>TRBJ2-2|TRBV4-3|.
CASSPLAAPRPGELFF
>TRBJ1-5|TRBV5-1|TRBD1
CASSLVPGEGQQGSNQPQHF
>TRBJ2-1|TRBV9|.
CASSVGGASDEQFF
>TRBJ1-3|TRBV3-1/TRBV3-2|.
CASSQVGTGGNTIYF
>TRBJ2-7|TRBV30|.
CAWSVLRGVTYEQYF
>TRBJ1-1|TRBV3-1/TRBV3-2|.
CASSQGTVNTEAFF
>TRBJ1-4|TRBV4-2|TRBD1
CASSQESTRGNEKLFF
>TRBJ1-3|TRBV2|TRBD1
CASSLDRASGNTIYF
>TRBJ2-7|TRBV9|TRBD2
CASSVALAATSYEQYF
>TRBJ1-2|TRBV10-3|.
CAITRDLLYGYTF
>TRBJ2-7|TRBV2|.
CASNAANYEQYF
>TRBJ1-6|TRBV6-5|TRBD1
CASSETGEHNSPLHF
>TRBJ1-5|TRBV18|.
CASSPPGGVSSNQPQHF
>TRBJ1-1|TRBV5-1|.
CASSGPNTEAFF
>TRBJ2-1|TRBV28|TRBD1
CAVRGRDEQFF
>TRBJ2-3|TRBV5-4|TRBD2
CASSLRLAGSTDTQYF
>TRBJ2-7|TRBV6-2/TRBV6-3|.
CASSYSRGIENEQYF
>TRBJ2-7|TRBV2|.
CASGGGVSYEQYF
>TRBJ1-2|TRBV28|TRBD1
CASSLTSTGNGGYTF
>TRBJ2-2|TRBV19|.
CASRATAGGTGELFF
>TRBJ1-4|TRBV5-1|TRBD1
CASSLAGAGGGNEKLFF
>TRBJ1-4|TRBV21-1|.
CASTTPGPSGKLFF
>TRBJ1-6|TRBV9|TRBD1
CASSATGGNSPLHF
>TRBJ2-3|TRBV5-1|TRBD2
CASSLAGVSTDTQYF
>TRBJ1-3|TRBV5-4|.
CASSFDRGNTIYF
>TRBJ1-1|TRBV15|.
CATSRDGGPYTEAFF
>TRBJ1-2|TRBV9|.
CASSVAGGAYGYTF
>TRBJ1-2|TRBV18|TRBD1
CASSPMDRVRTNYGYTF
>TRBJ1-1|TRBV19|.
CASSVSGGTEAFF
>TRBJ1-1|TRBV5-6|.
CASSLAPGGAFF
>TRBJ1-6|TRBV9|TRBD1
CASSAGQAIYNSPLHF
>TRBJ1-4|TRBV18|TRBD1
CASSQGQLATNEKLFF
>TRBJ1-3|TRBV28|TRBD1
CASYVQGANTIYF
>TRBJ2-2|TRBV2|.
CASSESRAGELFF
>TRBJ2-5|TRBV11-3|.
CASSPSTDQETQYF
>TRBJ2-1|TRBV5-4|TRBD2
CASSPGTSGRGNEQFF
>TRBJ1-6|TRBV4-2|.
CASSQPTGNSPLHF
>TRBJ1-3|TRBV11-3|.
CASSLEVVWSDTIYF
>TRBJ2-2|TRBV6-4|.
CASSDPYTGELFF
>TRBJ1-3|TRBV5-1|.
CASSFDSSSGNTIYF
>TRBJ1-1|TRBV6-1|.
CASSEDREGEAFF
>TRBJ2-1|TRBV24-1|.
CATSASGEQFF
>TRBJ2-7|TRBV10-3|.
CAISEPGWGDRNYEQYF
>TRBJ2-2|TRBV7-9|TRBD1
CASNGAQGDTGELFF
>TRBJ1-5|TRBV7-9|.
CASSSSNSNQPQHF
>TRBJ1-5|TRBV7-2|TRBD1
CASSLSRTGDQPQHF
>TRBJ1-2|TRBV28|.
CASRQDKNYGYTF
>TRBJ1-2|TRBV5-1|.
CASRQDRVNYGYTF
>TRBJ2-1|TRBV11-3|TRBD2
CASSQAGGAWNEQFF